This T cell receptor (beta chain) was identified during a study of blood T cells in healthy people across ages. Primers used in a second PCR of roughly 6 to 11 cycles were a sample-barcoded 5' primer and a J-beta primer mix. MiXCR, applied by TCRdb to the 5' RACE reads, yields one record per CDR3 protein. The sample carries hundreds of thousands of distinct CDR3 sequences, around 48% recorded once. This CDR3 spans 12 amino acids. With 7 bases removed from V and 2 bases from J, the gap between germline ends came to 8 bases. Sequences were obtained from blood. The TCR sequence derives from a man between 25 and 39 years old in good health. The rearrangement joins TRBV12-3 or TRBV12-4 to TRBJ1-2; TRBD1 is a possible D gene (6 bases). CDR3 in amino acids: CASMTGNYGYTF. The CDR3 DNA sequence: TGTGCCAGCATGACAGGCAACTATGGCTACACCTTC.